The clone carrying this T cell receptor (beta chain) was recorded only once. Its antigen remains unidentified. This sample stems from a study of T cells in Graves' hyperthyroidism and ophthalmopathy. Whole-study findings and limits: Ophthalmopathy cases were set apart from stable hyperthyroidism by a 13 V-J model. In the blood, most expanded thyroid clonotypes above 0.001 appeared as well.

Exclusion of patients followed from uncontrolled infection, other autoimmune disease, pregnancy or lactation. The PBMCs were sourced from fresh peripheral blood (around 9.9 ml). Germline CDR1 DFQATT, CDR2 SNEGSKA (reference sequence). The CDR3 totals 15 residues. With 3 bases clipped from V and 10 bases from J, the junction kept 13 bases outside the gene matches. Amplification yielded TCR beta CDR3 regions, with RNA transcripts as the source. HTBI primers were the set used in a first-round RT-PCR of the TCR CDR3. TCRdb reanalysed the multiplex PCR reads using MiXCR and keeps one entry per CDR3 protein. Of around 300,000 distinct CDR3 sequences in the sample, roughly 15% were seen once.

The chain carries TRBV20-1 and TRBJ2-1; 9 bases agree with TRBD2. Sequencing input: blood. This receptor was taken from a woman in her fifties or sixties with Graves' hyperthyroidism that later progressed to Graves' ophthalmopathy. The DNA of the CDR3 is TGCAGTGCTAGTTCGGCTAGCGGGATAGCAAACGAGCAGTTCTTC. Residues: CSASSASGIANEQFF.